This passage covers 13 T cell receptor beta chains from one sample sequenced in a study of cytomegalovirus exposure and HLA in healthy donors. PCR was performed using 60 Vbeta and 13 Jbeta primers. The protocol was immunoSEQ multiplex PCR, while the TCRdb copy is restricted to in-frame clones and leaves out a portion. Recorded for this sample: some 89,000 clones. Sequenced material: PBMCs. These receptors all come from a woman aged 25 to 45 in good health and CMV-seronegative.

The rearrangement links TRBV30 to TRBJ1-3, with a possible D match to TRBD1 (6 bases). Trimming took 1 base from V and 0 from J, leaving 10 bases between them. The germline CDR1 and CDR2 sequences are GTSNPN and SVGIG (reference sequence). The CDR3 is made up of 15 amino acids. This CDR3 is CAWSAQDSSGNTIYF. DNA for the CDR3: TGTGCCTGGAGTGCCCAGGACAGCTCTGGAAACACCATATATTTT. Supplemented by reference TRBV30 and TRBJ1-3, the full variable domain reads SQTIHQWPATLVQPVGSPLSLECTVEGTSNPNLYWYRQAAGRGLQLLFYSVGIGQISSEVPQNLSASRPQDRQFILSSKKLLLSDSGFYLCAWSAQDSSGNTIYFGEGSWLTVV.

The CDR3 nucleotides read TGTGCCAGCAGCCAAAGACAGGGGGCATCGGGCTATGGCTACACCTTC. Translating gives CASSQRQGASGYGYTF. V and J are TRBV14 and TRBJ1-2, with TRBD1 matching over 10 bases. Trimming cost V 2 bases and J 4 bases; bases outside gene matches: 7. Per germline, CDR1 SGHDN and CDR2 FVKESK. The CDR3 extends over 16 amino acids.

The chain links TRBV5-5 to TRBJ2-3; 11 bases agree with TRBD2. CDR3 length: 15 residues. Losses at the gene ends were 1 base for V and 5 bases for J; bases not matched to a gene: 3. Germline V gene sequence: CDR1 SGHKS, CDR2 YYEKEE (reference sequence). The CDR3 DNA reads TGTGCCAGCAGCTTGTATGGACTAGCGGGAGATACGCAGTATTTT. Its protein product is CASSLYGLAGDTQYF.

V gene TRBV4-2 combines with J gene TRBJ2-7; tentatively, D is TRBD2 (7 bases). CDR3 length equals 15 residues. In germline, CDR1 is LGHNA, CDR2 YNFKEQ. V lost 2 bases and J lost 0, with 11 bases in between. The CDR3 loop reads CASSQRGGASYEQYF. The CDR3 DNA follows: TGTGCCAGCAGCCAAAGGGGGGGCGCCTCCTACGAGCAGTACTTC.

CDR3 sequence reads: CASILAGGSYEQYF. DNA for the CDR3: TGTGCCAGCATCCTAGCGGGAGGGTCCTACGAGCAGTACTTC. The rearrangement uses TRBV6-1 and TRBJ2-7; 12 bases line up with TRBD2. Germline V lookup: CDR1 MNHNS, CDR2 SASEGT. The CDR3 is 14 residues long. Trimming at V came to 7 bases and at J to 1 base, leaving 2 bases not matched to a gene.

The rearrangement uses TRBV13 and TRBJ1-6; perhaps TRBD1 as D (5 bases). The CDR3 sequence is 14 residues long. The V gene lost 5 bases and the J gene lost 7 bases, with 12 bases spanning the gap. Germline values: CDR1 PRHDT, CDR2 FYEKMQ (reference sequence). CDR3 region: CASSQYRLNSPLHF. Written as DNA, the CDR3 is TGTGCCAGCAGCCAATACAGGTTAAATTCACCCCTCCACTTT.

This chain connects TRBV9 to TRBJ1-1; maybe TRBD1 (5 bases). CDR1 SGDLS and CDR2 YYNGEE come from the germline V gene. This CDR3 has 14 amino acids. V lost 0 bases and J lost 5, with 11 bases in between. The CDR3 region has the DNA TGTGCCAGCAGCGTAGGGGGGGGTGGGACTGAAGCTTTCTTT. Translated: CASSVGGGGTEAFF.

The chain employs TRBV18 and TRBJ1-5; 8 nucleotides agree with TRBD1. Germline trimming cut 8 bases from V and 3 bases from J; bases unmatched to any gene: 9. Germline values: CDR1 KGHSH, CDR2 LQKENI. The CDR3 has 15 amino acids. The CDR3 region is CASDQGQGHNQPQHF. CDR3 in DNA: TGTGCCAGCGACCAAGGACAGGGCCACAATCAGCCCCAGCATTTT.

This clone is identified as medium-sized (0.01 to 0.1%) from frequency. This chain links TRBV7-9 with TRBJ2-5; 13 nucleotides align to TRBD2. Germline CDR1 reads SEHNR; CDR2 reads FQNEAQ (reference sequence). The V gene end was trimmed by 1 base and the J gene end by 7 bases; junction bases not matched to a gene: 9. The CDR3 length is 17 residues. CDR3 amino acids: CASSLEGTSGVLGTQYF. The CDR3, as DNA: TGTGCCAGCAGCTTAGAGGGGACTAGCGGGGTCTTAGGGACCCAGTACTTC.

The J gene is TRBJ2-1, the V gene TRBV4-1, with TRBD1 matching over 8 bases. This CDR3 comprises 15 residues. J lost 9 bases, V lost 1 base, and 8 bases had no gene match. The germline V gene has CDR1 MGHRA and CDR2 YSYEKL. CDR3 loop: CASSQAGTGWSEQFF. For the CDR3, the DNA is TGCGCCAGCAGCCAAGCAGGGACAGGATGGAGTGAGCAGTTCTTC.

The chain combines TRBV15 with TRBJ1-2, with a possible D match to TRBD1 (5 bases). The CDR3 consists of 14 residues. Trimming took 4 bases from V and 6 from J, leaving 15 bases between them. CDR1 and CDR2 from the germline V gene are LNHNV and YYDKDF (reference sequence). The CDR3 sequence: CATSTPGGEDGYTF. As DNA, the CDR3 is TGTGCCACCAGCACCCCGGGGGGGGAGGATGGCTACACCTTC. Drawing the rest from reference TRBV15 and TRBJ1-2, the complete variable domain is DAMVIQNPRYQVTQFGKPVTLSCSQTLNHNVMYWYQQKSSQAPKLLFHYYDKDFNNEADTPDNFQSRRPNTSFCFLDIRSPGLGDTAMYLCATSTPGGEDGYTFGSGTRLTVV.

This sequence joins TRBV5-1 and TRBJ2-3; D is possibly TRBD2 (6 bases). In germline, CDR1 is SGHRS, CDR2 YFSETQ. The V end lost 0 bases, the J end lost 6 bases, and 20 bases lay between the germline ends. The length of the CDR3 is 17 residues. The DNA for the CDR3 is TGCGCCAGCAGCTTGGCCAGGGACTCAAAAGGGCGGGATACGCAGTATTTT. This encodes CASSLARDSKGRDTQYF.

The chain combines TRBV5-1 with TRBJ2-3; 11 nucleotides match TRBD1. This CDR3 has 15 amino acids. The trim removed 5 bases at V and 1 base at J, leaving 3 bases unmatched. Germline V gene lookup returns CDR1 SGHRS and CDR2 YFSETQ. This CDR3 reads CASSRTGGRTDTQYF. Written as DNA, the CDR3 is TGCGCCAGCAGTCGGACAGGGGGCCGCACAGATACGCAGTATTTT.